This is a list of T cell receptor beta chains from one sample in a study of response to subunit inactivated influenza vaccine. TCRdb analysed the RT-PCR reads with MiXCR anew, one entry per CDR3 protein. The data show around 710,000 distinct CDR3 sequences, with approximately 13% seen just once and 5.5% to 7% held by the top ten. The specimen was PBMCs from blood, collected around 14 days before vaccination. Every receptor here comes from a man aged 45-65 years who received an inactivated influenza vaccine. CDR3s include the opening cysteine and the closing phenylalanine or tryptophan. A D gene is named only where the DNA matches it firmly. Clone size is stated in some rows and not others, as once, few, many or a class when expanded.

D | length | J | V | size | CDR3 | DNA
NA | 15 | TRBJ1-4 | TRBV20-1 | NA | CSARKGEATNEKLFF | TGCAGTGCTAGAAAGGGGGAGGCAACTAATGAAAAACTGTTTTTT
NA | 12 | TRBJ2-7 | TRBV21-1 | few | CASSRGGTEQYF | TGTGCCAGCAGCAGGGGGGGTACCGAGCAGTACTTC
NA | 14 | TRBJ1-5 | TRBV6-1 | few | CASKPNPGGQPQHF | TGTGCCAGCAAACCAAATCCCGGGGGTCAGCCCCAGCATTTT
NA | 15 | TRBJ1-2 | TRBV7-9 | few | CASSYLTATNYGYTF | TGTGCCAGCAGCTACCTGACAGCTACTAACTATGGCTACACCTTC
NA | 16 | TRBJ2-7 | TRBV4-1 | few | CASSRGESAGGYEQYF | TGCGCCAGCAGCCGAGGAGAAAGCGCTGGGGGGTACGAGCAGTACTTC
TRBD2 | 18 | TRBJ2-3 | TRBV3-1 | few | CASSQRHTSGGAVDTQYF | TGTGCCAGCAGCCAACGACATACTAGCGGGGGGGCCGTAGATACGCAGTATTTT
TRBD1 | 19 | TRBJ2-6 | TRBV5-1 | few | CASSFGWGTGHSGANVLTF | TGCGCCAGCAGCTTTGGGTGGGGGACAGGGCACTCTGGGGCCAACGTCCTGACTTTC
NA | 15 | TRBJ2-1 | TRBV10-3 | few | CAIRPDSISYNEQFF | TGTGCCATCAGACCCGACTCGATCTCCTACAATGAGCAGTTCTTC
TRBD2 | 15 | TRBJ2-5 | TRBV20-1 | many | CSASPSGGARETQYF | TGCAGTGCTAGTCCTAGCGGGGGGGCACGAGAGACCCAGTACTTC
NA | 15 | TRBJ2-7 | TRBV9 | few | CASSIGPTGAHEQYF | TGTGCCAGCAGCATCGGACCGACCGGGGCCCACGAGCAGTACTTC
TRBD1 | 15 | TRBJ2-7 | TRBV7-2 | NA | CASRPVGTGLYEQYF | TGTGCCAGCAGACCAGTCGGGACAGGGCTCTACGAGCAGTACTTC
NA | 14 | TRBJ1-5 | TRBV12-3/TRBV12-4 | many | CASSLRQGNQPQHF | TGTGCCAGCAGTCTAAGACAGGGCAATCAGCCCCAGCATTTT
TRBD2 | 16 | TRBJ2-5 | TRBV7-2 | many | CASSPRLAGVSETQYF | TGTGCCAGCAGCCCCCGCCTAGCGGGAGTATCAGAGACCCAGTACTTC
NA | 15 | TRBJ2-7 | TRBV4-2 | NA | CASSQGLGLSYEQYF | TGTGCCAGCAGCCAAGGTCTGGGCCTCTCCTACGAGCAGTACTTC
NA | 15 | TRBJ2-1 | TRBV7-8 | NA | CASSLASVGYNEQFF | TGTGCCAGCAGCTTAGCCAGTGTGGGGTACAATGAGCAGTTCTTC
NA | 16 | TRBJ2-2 | TRBV12-3/TRBV12-4 | many | CASSLEGRSGTGELFF | TGTGCCAGCAGTTTGGAGGGCAGGTCGGGCACCGGGGAGCTGTTTTTT
NA | 15 | TRBJ2-3 | TRBV6-2/TRBV6-3 | many | CASKTEGSGADTQYF | TGTGCCAGCAAGACGGAAGGTAGTGGCGCAGATACGCAGTATTTT
NA | 15 | TRBJ2-7 | TRBV27 | NA | CASSLRVLGGYEQYF | TGTGCCAGCAGTTTGAGGGTCCTCGGTGGGTACGAGCAGTACTTC
NA | 15 | TRBJ2-1 | TRBV6-2/TRBV6-3 | few | CASSTKLLAYNEQFF | TGTGCCAGCAGTACAAAACTCCTAGCCTACAATGAGCAGTTCTTC
NA | 15 | TRBJ2-5 | TRBV20-1 | NA | CSAQGDGTLPETQYF | TGCAGTGCTCAAGGGGATGGGACTCTTCCGGAGACCCAGTACTTC
TRBD1 | 12 | TRBJ2-7 | TRBV28 | NA | CATDRGEREQYF | TGTGCCACCGACAGGGGAGAAAGGGAGCAGTACTTC
TRBD1 | 16 | TRBJ2-2 | TRBV28 | many | CASSPAYRGPTGELFF | TGTGCCAGCAGTCCCGCCTACAGGGGGCCCACCGGGGAGCTGTTTTTT
NA | 14 | TRBJ1-1 | TRBV7-2 | few | CASSLESQGTEAFF | TGTGCCAGCAGCTTAGAGTCCCAAGGGACTGAAGCTTTCTTT
TRBD2 | 14 | TRBJ2-1 | TRBV11-3 | NA | CASSLAGGPFEQFF | TGTGCCAGCAGCTTAGCGGGGGGTCCTTTTGAGCAGTTCTTC
TRBD2 | 18 | TRBJ2-5 | TRBV11-2 | few | CASSLDPSTSGGTETQYF | TGTGCCAGCAGCTTAGATCCTTCGACTAGCGGGGGGACGGAGACCCAGTACTTC
TRBD2 | 15 | TRBJ2-3 | TRBV14 | few | CASSPGGIGTDTQYF | TGTGCCAGCAGCCCGGGGGGAATAGGCACAGATACGCAGTATTTT
TRBD1 | 17 | TRBJ2-3 | TRBV2 | few | CASSAALTGGFSGTQYF | TGTGCCAGCAGTGCGGCCCTGACAGGGGGCTTTTCGGGTACGCAGTATTTT
NA | 13 | TRBJ1-5 | TRBV29-1 | many | CSVGENSNQPQHF | TGCAGCGTTGGGGAGAATAGCAATCAGCCCCAGCATTTT
NA | 15 | TRBJ2-1 | TRBV5-6 | NA | CASSLFGTAYNEQFF | TGTGCCAGCAGCTTGTTCGGGACTGCCTACAATGAGCAGTTCTTC
NA | 17 | TRBJ2-3 | TRBV5-1 | many | CASSLRRTGRGGDTQYF | TGCGCCAGCAGCTTGCGACGAACCGGGAGAGGGGGAGATACGCAGTATTTT
NA | 14 | TRBJ2-7 | TRBV15 | few | CATSPRPLIYEQYF | TGTGCCACCAGCCCACGACCCTTGATCTACGAGCAGTACTTC
NA | 15 | TRBJ2-3 | TRBV2 | few | CASSWGTLSTDTQYF | TGTGCCAGCAGTTGGGGGACCCTAAGCACAGATACGCAGTATTTT
NA | 17 | TRBJ2-1 | TRBV7-2 | few | CASSLGWETSYYNEQFF | TGTGCCAGCAGCTTAGGATGGGAGACTTCCTACTACAATGAGCAGTTCTTC
NA | 13 | TRBJ2-1 | TRBV15 | few | CATSRGGTDEQFF | TGTGCCACCAGCAGAGGAGGGACCGATGAGCAGTTCTTC
TRBD1 | 14 | TRBJ2-5 | TRBV27 | NA | CASSSTRGPGTQYF | TGTGCCAGCAGCTCCACTAGGGGGCCAGGGACCCAGTACTTC
TRBD2 | 16 | TRBJ2-1 | TRBV27 | few | CASSLAWLAGDNEQFF | TGTGCCAGCAGTTTGGCTTGGCTAGCGGGAGACAATGAGCAGTTCTTC
NA | 15 | TRBJ2-1 | TRBV10-3 | few | CAIGTQGTLNNEQFF | TGTGCCATAGGGACACAGGGAACCCTCAACAATGAGCAGTTCTTC
TRBD2 | 15 | TRBJ2-1 | TRBV20-1 | NA | CSAYSGTSGFDEQFF | TGCAGTGCTTACTCGGGGACTAGCGGGTTTGATGAGCAGTTCTTC
NA | 16 | TRBJ1-5 | TRBV6-1 | NA | CASSARTAYSNQPQHF | TGTGCCAGCAGTGCCCGGACAGCCTATAGCAATCAGCCCCAGCATTTT
NA | 16 | TRBJ2-5 | TRBV2 | NA | CASRESGNPPRETQYF | TGTGCCAGCAGAGAATCCGGGAACCCACCCCGGGAGACCCAGTACTTC